This T cell receptor (beta chain) was retrieved from a study of T cell responses to AZD1222 COVID-19 vaccine. Data came from immunoSEQ multiplex PCR; TCRdb stores just in-frame clones and leaves some out. The repertoire holds just over 150,000 clones, with about nine tenths as singletons. Findings of the study overall: The study identified only five to seven AZD1222 recipients as seropositive at baseline. Females outnumbered males among donors, who were mostly white British; clonal diversity was possibly underestimated.

CDR3 length equals 15 residues. With V trimmed by 5 bases and J by 4 bases, 7 bases remained unmatched. Germline CDR1 is MDHEN and CDR2 is SYDVKM. As regards this clone: Its antigen remains unidentified.

This receptor was taken from an adult in good health. The source material was peripheral blood, sampled on day 0 of AZD1222 vaccination. The rearrangement joins TRBV28 to TRBJ1-5; 8 nucleotides align to TRBD1. This chain's CDR3 is CASSQGGTGNQPQHF. CDR3 DNA sequence: TGTGCCAGCAGTCAGGGGGGGACAGGTAATCAGCCCCAGCATTTT.